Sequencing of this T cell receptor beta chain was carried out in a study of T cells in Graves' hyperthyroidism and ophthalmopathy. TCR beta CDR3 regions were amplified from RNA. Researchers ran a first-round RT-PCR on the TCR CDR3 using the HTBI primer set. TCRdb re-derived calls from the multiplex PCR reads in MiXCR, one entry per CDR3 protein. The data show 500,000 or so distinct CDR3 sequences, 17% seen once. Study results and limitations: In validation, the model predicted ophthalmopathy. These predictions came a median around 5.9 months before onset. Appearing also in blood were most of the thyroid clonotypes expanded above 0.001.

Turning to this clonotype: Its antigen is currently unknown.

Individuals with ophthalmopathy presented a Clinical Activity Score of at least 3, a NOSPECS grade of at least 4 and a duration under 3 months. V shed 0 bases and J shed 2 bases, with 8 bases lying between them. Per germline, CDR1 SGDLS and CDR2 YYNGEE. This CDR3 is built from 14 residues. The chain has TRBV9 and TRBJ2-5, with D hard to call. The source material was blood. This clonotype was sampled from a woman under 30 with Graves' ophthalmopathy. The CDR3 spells CASSVGVQQETQYF. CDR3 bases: TGTGCCAGCAGCGTAGGGGTACAGCAAGAGACCCAGTACTTC.